These 31 T cell receptor beta chains came from one sample sequenced in a study of cytotoxic CD8 clonotypes in ibrutinib-treated CLL. TCRdb's copy holds only in-frame clones and misses some; the assay was immunoSEQ multiplex PCR. The data hold approximately 280,000 clones, with around 76% observed a single time. Sequencing used PBMCs, obtained at disease progression, from a patient treated with ibrutinib. These receptors all come from a human donor with chronic lymphocytic leukemia.

The gene calls are TRBV9 and TRBJ2-7, with 8 bases aligning to TRBD2. Germline CDR1 reads SGDLS; CDR2 reads YYNGEE. J lost 2 bases, V lost 3 bases, and 7 bases had no gene match. The CDR3 loop spans 15 amino acids. CDR3 amino acids: CASSASAGAAYEQYF. The CDR3, as DNA: TGTGCCAGCAGCGCGTCAGCGGGGGCTGCCTACGAGCAGTACTTC. Combining the CDR3 with reference TRBV9 and TRBJ2-7 gives the whole variable domain DSGVTQTPKHLITATGQRVTLRCSPRSGDLSVYWYQQSLDQGLQFLIQYYNGEERAKGNILERFSAQQFPDLHSELNLSSLELGDSALYFCASSASAGAAYEQYFGPGTRLTVT.

The chain links TRBV9 to TRBJ2-2; unclear D gene. CDR1 and CDR2 from the germline V gene are SGDLS and YYNGEE. The V end was cut by 4 bases, the J end by 7 bases, with 14 bases between. This CDR3 is 14 amino acids long. The CDR3 is CASSSRMLGGELFF. The CDR3 DNA reads as TGTGCCAGCAGCTCCCGGATGCTTGGCGGGGAGCTGTTTTTT.

This clone has just a few counts. The chain combines TRBV19 with TRBJ1-5, with unresolved D. The CDR3 is 14 amino acids. Deletions cut 10 bases from V and 3 bases from J, with 16 bases between. The germline CDR1 and CDR2 sequences are LNHDA and SQIVND (reference sequence). The CDR3 sequence is CAMQERDDNQPQHF. CDR3 bases: TGTGCCATGCAGGAGCGGGATGACAATCAGCCCCAGCATTTT.

The J gene is TRBJ2-7, the V gene TRBV27; TRBD1 aligns across 9 bases. Germline assignment: CDR1 MNHEY and CDR2 SMNVEV (reference sequence). V shed 6 bases, J shed 5 bases, and the junction held 8 bases outside the gene matches. This CDR3 contains 14 residues. CDR3 residues: CASSLTGTGNEQYF. The CDR3 coding sequence is TGTGCCAGCAGCCTAACCGGGACAGGGAACGAGCAGTACTTC.

This clone was seen a single time. This chain links TRBV7-9 with TRBJ2-3, with 8 bases aligning to TRBD1. This CDR3 is 15 amino acids long. Trimming cost V 3 bases and J 2 bases; bases outside gene matches: 4. The germline CDR1 and CDR2 sequences are SEHNR and FQNEAQ (reference sequence). The CDR3 loop reads CASSLRDRFTDTQYF. The CDR3 DNA reads as TGTGCCAGCAGCTTGCGGGACAGGTTCACAGATACGCAGTATTTT.

The V gene is TRBV2, the J gene TRBJ2-2; TRBD2 agrees at 14 bases. Germline-derived CDR1 and CDR2 are SNHLY and FYNNEI. The junction had 7 bases not matched to a gene; V was cut back by 6 bases and J by 4 bases. This CDR3 is built from 17 residues. CDR3 nucleotides: TGTGCCAGCAGCATCGGGACTAGCGGGAGCCTCACCGGGGAGCTGTTTTTT. Encoded protein: CASSIGTSGSLTGELFF.

CDR3 residues: CASCPILSGRYEQYF. DNA of the CDR3: TGCGCCAGCTGTCCCATCCTTAGCGGGAGATACGAGCAGTACTTC. V usage is TRBV5-1 and J usage is TRBJ2-7, with 9 bases fitting TRBD2. With 7 bases clipped from V and 4 bases from J, the junction kept 12 bases outside the gene matches. CDR3 size: 15 residues. Germline CDR1 reads SGHRS; CDR2 reads YFSETQ.

The V gene is TRBV4-1, the J gene TRBJ1-2; D unclear. Germline CDR1 MGHRA, CDR2 YSYEKL. V lost 0 bases and J 12 bases, leaving 20 bases between the germline ends. This CDR3 comprises 15 residues. CDR3 amino acids: CASSQEYLLGFMDTF. In nucleotides, the CDR3 is TGCGCCAGCAGCCAAGAATACCTCTTAGGTTTTATGGACACCTTC.

The V gene is TRBV5-1, the J gene TRBJ2-3; the D gene is possibly TRBD1 (5 bases). The CDR3 spans 16 residues. Germline V gene data show CDR1 as SGHRS and CDR2 as YFSETQ. V was pared by 0 bases and J by 4 bases, with 15 bases between. This CDR3 is CASSLVAGWSADTQYF. CDR3 nucleotides: TGCGCCAGCAGCTTGGTGGCAGGGTGGAGTGCAGATACGCAGTATTTT. Filled out from reference TRBV5-1 and TRBJ2-3, the complete variable domain reads KAGVTQTPRYLIKTRGQQVTLSCSPISGHRSVSWYQQTPGQGLQFLFEYFSETQRNKGNFPGRFSGRQFSNSRSEMNVSTLELGDSALYLCASSLVAGWSADTQYFGPGTRLTVL.

J is TRBJ2-7 and V is TRBV27, with 9 bases lining up with TRBD2. This CDR3 is 14 amino acids long. CDR1 is MNHEY and CDR2 is SMNVEV in the germline V gene (reference sequence). J gave up 6 bases and V 3 bases, and 6 bases lay outside the gene matches. CDR3: CASSFRLAGREQYF. For the CDR3, the DNA is TGTGCCAGCAGTTTCCGGCTAGCGGGACGCGAGCAGTACTTC.

The V and J genes are TRBV18 and TRBJ1-1, with TRBD1 matching 7 bases. With V trimmed by 8 bases and J by 2 bases, 8 bases remained unmatched. This CDR3 has 14 residues. Germline CDR1 KGHSH, CDR2 LQKENI. CDR3 protein: CASRARQGNTEAFF. CDR3 nucleotide sequence: TGTGCCAGCCGGGCAAGACAGGGAAACACTGAAGCTTTCTTT.

CDR3 sequence (DNA): TGCGCCAGCGGCCGGGGCTTTAGCACAGATACGCAGTATTTT. This sequence encodes CASGRGFSTDTQYF. The chain couples TRBV5-1 to TRBJ2-3; D possibly uses TRBD1 or TRBD2 (5 bases each). The CDR3 contains 14 residues. V was shortened by 7 bases and J by 0 bases, with 12 bases between the two germline ends. Germline assignment: CDR1 SGHRS and CDR2 YFSETQ.

This clone has just a few counts. The rearrangement links TRBV5-1 to TRBJ2-2; 10 positions match TRBD2. Germline lookup yields CDR1 SGHRS and CDR2 YFSETQ. The CDR3 consists of 16 residues. J gave up 11 bases and V 3 bases, and 13 bases lay outside the gene matches. The CDR3 sequence: CASSWPGLATLGELFF. The CDR3, as DNA: TGCGCCAGCAGCTGGCCGGGACTAGCGACCCTCGGAGAGCTGTTTTTT.

The chain couples TRBV13 to TRBJ1-6; D remains ambiguous. V was clipped by 0 bases and J by 6 bases, with 6 bases between them. Germline CDR1 and CDR2: PRHDT and FYEKMQ (reference sequence). The CDR3 runs to 14 residues. Here the CDR3 reads CASSLGGSNSPLHF. The CDR3 DNA sequence: TGTGCCAGCAGCTTAGGGGGGAGTAATTCACCCCTCCACTTT.

The chain joins TRBV27 to TRBJ2-3; D is perhaps TRBD1 (6 bases). Trimming stripped 5 bases from V and 2 bases from J, with 11 bases between. The CDR3 loop spans 14 amino acids. CDR1 MNHEY and CDR2 SMNVEV come from the germline V gene (reference sequence). CDR3 residues: CASSHRVTTDTQYF. CDR3 sequence (DNA): TGTGCCAGCAGTCACAGGGTGACCACAGATACGCAGTATTTT.

The chain combines TRBV5-1 with TRBJ2-1; D gene unclear. Germline V gene lookup returns CDR1 SGHRS and CDR2 YFSETQ. With 1 base removed from V and 2 bases from J, the gap between germline ends came to 10 bases. This CDR3 has 15 residues. CDR3 protein: CASSLSPTTYNEQFF. CDR3 nucleotide sequence: TGCGCCAGCAGCTTGTCACCCACCACCTACAATGAGCAGTTCTTC.

CDR3 sequence reads: CASSQDSGSRNSPLHF. The CDR3 DNA reads as TGCGCCAGCAGCCAAGATTCGGGCAGCCGGAATTCACCCCTCCACTTT. V usage is TRBV4-1 and J usage is TRBJ1-6; D unresolved. V was shortened by 0 bases and J by 7 bases, with 13 bases between the two germline ends. Germline V gene data show CDR1 as MGHRA and CDR2 as YSYEKL. This CDR3 region has 16 residues.

The rearrangement joins TRBV5-4 to TRBJ2-7; 9 positions match TRBD2. There are 17 residues in the CDR3. After removal of 0 bases from V and 1 base from J, the junction contained 8 bases not matched to a gene. CDR1 is SGHNT, CDR2 YYREEE, per germline (reference sequence). The CDR3 nucleotides are TGTGCCAGCAGCTTGGCCAGCGGGGGGCTCAGGTCCTACGAGCAGTACTTC. Protein sequence: CASSLASGGLRSYEQYF.

The chain couples TRBV7-2 to TRBJ1-1, with 8 nucleotides matching TRBD1. After removal of 2 bases from V and 3 bases from J, the junction contained 5 bases not matched to a gene. The CDR3 sequence is 15 residues long. CDR1 and CDR2 (germline): SGHTA, FQGNSA. The CDR3 is CASSLRTGFHTEAFF. For the CDR3, the DNA is TGTGCCAGCAGCTTACGGACAGGGTTTCACACTGAAGCTTTCTTT.

The chain employs TRBV6-5 and TRBJ1-2; D ambiguous. The germline gives CDR1 MNHEY, CDR2 SVGAGI. The germline V and J ends were trimmed by 2 bases and 7 bases, with 11 bases remaining between them. There are 13 residues in the CDR3. The CDR3 bases are TGTGCCAGCAGTTACGAGGGTTTGGGTGGCTACACCTTC. Translating gives CASSYEGLGGYTF.

The CDR3, as DNA: TGTGCCGCGGGCTACGAGCAGTACTTC. This translates into CAAGYEQYF. The gene calls are TRBV2 and TRBJ2-7; possibly TRBD2 for D (5 bases). This CDR3 comprises 9 residues. V was clipped by 11 bases and J by 3 bases, with 5 bases between them. Germline V gene lookup returns CDR1 SNHLY and CDR2 FYNNEI.

The chain couples TRBV6-5 to TRBJ2-3; 10 bases match TRBD2. This CDR3 region has 14 residues. The V gene end was trimmed by 5 bases and the J gene end by 4 bases; junction bases not matched to a gene: 3. The V gene's germline CDR1 is MNHEY and CDR2 SVGAGI. CDR3: CASSASGSSDTQYF. The CDR3 coding sequence is TGTGCCAGCAGTGCTAGCGGGAGTTCAGATACGCAGTATTTT.

This chain joins TRBV2 and TRBJ2-1; TRBD1 aligns across 11 bases. The CDR3 extends over 14 amino acids. V was pared by 6 bases and J by 2 bases, with 0 bases of the junction left unmatched. The V gene's germline CDR1 is SNHLY and CDR2 FYNNEI. This CDR3 is CASRGQGAYNEQFF. The CDR3, as DNA: TGTGCCAGCAGGGGACAGGGGGCCTACAATGAGCAGTTCTTC. The full variable domain, its missing parts supplied by reference TRBV2 and TRBJ2-1, is EPEVTQTPSHQVTQMGQEVILRCVPISNHLYFYWYRQILGQKVEFLVSFYNNEISEKSEIFDDQFSVERPDGSNFTLKIRSTKLEDSAMYFCASRGQGAYNEQFFGPGTRLTVL.

The chain carries TRBV20-1 and TRBJ2-7; no clear D. Trimming removed 6 bases from V and 2 bases from J, with 8 bases in between. Germline V gene sequence: CDR1 DFQATT, CDR2 SNEGSKA (reference sequence). The CDR3 is 11 amino acids. The CDR3 here is CSATLTYEQYF. As DNA, the CDR3 is TGCAGTGCCACCCTAACCTACGAGCAGTACTTC.

CDR3 in DNA: TGTGCCAGCTCACCCACTAGCTTAGGGGGAAGCTCCTACGAGCAGTACTTC. Translation gives CASSPTSLGGSSYEQYF. J is TRBJ2-7 and V is TRBV18; perhaps D is TRBD1 or TRBD2 (6 bases each). The V end lost 3 bases, the J end lost 0 bases, and 18 bases lay between the germline ends. CDR1 is KGHSH and CDR2 is LQKENI in the germline V gene. The CDR3 is 17 amino acids. The complete variable domain, with remaining parts taken from reference TRBV18 and TRBJ2-7, reads NAGVMQNPRHLVRRRGQEARLRCSPMKGHSHVYWYRQLPEEGLKFMVYLQKENIIDESGMPKERFSAEFPKEGPSILRIQQVVRGDSAAYFCASSPTSLGGSSYEQYFGPGTRLTVT.

This clone was found once. V gene TRBV4-1 combines with J gene TRBJ2-7; perhaps TRBD1 as D (6 bases). The CDR3 contains 14 residues. Looked up from germline, CDR1 is MGHRA and CDR2 is YSYEKL. V shed 1 base and J shed 3 bases, with 10 bases lying between them. CDR3: CASSQAQGRYEQYF. CDR3 bases: TGCGCCAGCAGCCAAGCACAGGGTCGCTACGAGCAGTACTTC.

This sequence joins TRBV5-1 and TRBJ2-3, with D perhaps TRBD2 (5 bases). The CDR3 is made up of 17 amino acids. Trimming shortened V by 3 bases and J by 1 base, and 18 bases separated the two germline ends. CDR1 is SGHRS, CDR2 YFSETQ, per germline. The CDR3 nucleotides are TGCGCCAGCAGCTGGATGGAATTAGCCGGGGGCACAGATACGCAGTATTTT. It codes for CASSWMELAGGTDTQYF.

The chain combines TRBV5-4 with TRBJ2-7; D uncertain. Trimming took off 1 base at V and 5 bases at J, with 4 bases between the two ends. This CDR3 region has 11 residues. The germline V gene has CDR1 SGHNT and CDR2 YYREEE (reference sequence). The CDR3, as DNA: TGTGCCAGCAGCTTGACTCACGAGCAGTACTTC. Protein sequence: CASSLTHEQYF.

V gene TRBV4-1 combines with J gene TRBJ2-7; TRBD2 is a possible D gene (6 bases). The CDR3 has 15 residues. Trimming cost V 5 bases and J 0 bases, with 14 bases left between them. From germline, CDR1 is MGHRA and CDR2 YSYEKL. CDR3 residues: CASSEAGGTSYEQYF. The DNA of the CDR3 is TGCGCCAGCAGCGAAGCGGGTGGGACCTCCTACGAGCAGTACTTC.

The chain is built from TRBV4-1 and TRBJ2-2; unclear D gene. CDR3 size: 13 residues. Trimming shortened V by 4 bases and J by 8 bases, and 11 bases separated the two germline ends. Germline loops: CDR1 MGHRA, CDR2 YSYEKL. The CDR3 region has the DNA TGCGCCAGCAGCCTTCCCCTAGGGGGGGAGCTGTTTTTT. It is translated as CASSLPLGGELFF.

This clone has just a few counts. The rearrangement links TRBV20-1 to TRBJ2-7; a possible D gene is TRBD2 (6 bases). The CDR3 loop spans 11 amino acids. V was trimmed by 4 bases and J by 12 bases, leaving 16 bases between them. The germline CDR1 and CDR2 sequences are DFQATT and SNEGSKA (reference sequence). The CDR3 DNA reads TGCAGTGCTACCCAGAGGGAGGTGAGGTACTTC. This codes for CSATQREVRYF.